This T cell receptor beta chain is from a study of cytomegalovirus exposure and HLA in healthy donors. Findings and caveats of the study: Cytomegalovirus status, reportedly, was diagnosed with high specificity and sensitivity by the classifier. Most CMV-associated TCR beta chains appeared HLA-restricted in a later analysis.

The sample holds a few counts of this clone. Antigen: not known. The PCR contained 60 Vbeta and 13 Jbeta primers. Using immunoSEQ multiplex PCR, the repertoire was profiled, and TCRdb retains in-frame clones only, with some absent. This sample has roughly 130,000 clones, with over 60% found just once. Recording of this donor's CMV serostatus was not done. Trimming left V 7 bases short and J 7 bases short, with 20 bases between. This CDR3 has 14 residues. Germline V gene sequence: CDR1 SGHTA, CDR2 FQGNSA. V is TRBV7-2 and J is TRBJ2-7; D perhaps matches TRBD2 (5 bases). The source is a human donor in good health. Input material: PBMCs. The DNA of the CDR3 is TGTGCCAGCACTCGGACTCGGGGATCGTCTGAGCAGTACTTC. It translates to CASTRTRGSSEQYF.